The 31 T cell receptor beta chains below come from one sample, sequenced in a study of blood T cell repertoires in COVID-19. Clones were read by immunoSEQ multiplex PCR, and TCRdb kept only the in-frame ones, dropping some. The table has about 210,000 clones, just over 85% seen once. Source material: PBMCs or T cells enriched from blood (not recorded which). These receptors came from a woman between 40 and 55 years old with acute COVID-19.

In DNA form, the CDR3 reads TGTGCCACCGGAACCACAGGGAGTCAGCCCCAGCATTTT. Protein sequence: CATGTTGSQPQHF. The V and J genes are TRBV24-1 and TRBJ1-5; weak D call: TRBD1 (6 bases). V gave up 9 bases and J gave up 6 bases, with 14 bases separating them. Per germline, CDR1 KGHDR and CDR2 SFDVKD. The CDR3 extends over 13 amino acids.

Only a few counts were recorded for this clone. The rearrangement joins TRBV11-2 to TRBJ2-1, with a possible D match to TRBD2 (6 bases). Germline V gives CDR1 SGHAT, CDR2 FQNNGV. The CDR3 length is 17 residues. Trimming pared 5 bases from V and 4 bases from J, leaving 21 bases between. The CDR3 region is CASSRRWTTEVYNEQFF. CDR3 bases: TGTGCCAGCAGCCGAAGGTGGACTACTGAGGTTTACAATGAGCAGTTCTTC.

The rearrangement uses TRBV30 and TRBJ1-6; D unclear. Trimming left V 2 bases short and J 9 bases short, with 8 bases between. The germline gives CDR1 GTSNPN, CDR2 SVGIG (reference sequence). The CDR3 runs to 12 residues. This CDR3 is CAWSTPSSPLHF. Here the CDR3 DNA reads TGTGCCTGGAGTACCCCGAGTTCACCCCTCCACTTT.

CDR3 DNA: TGTGCCAGCAGTGTGGGGGCGATGAACACTGAAGCTTTCTTT. Its protein is CASSVGAMNTEAFF. The chain has TRBV28 and TRBJ1-1; weak D call: TRBD1 (6 bases). V lost 5 bases and J lost 0, with 10 bases in between. The germline CDR1 and CDR2 sequences are MDHEN and SYDVKM. The CDR3 runs 14 residues.

CDR3 bases: TGTGCCTGGAGCTCACAGGAAAATCAGCCCCAGCATTTT. Its translation is CAWSSQENQPQHF. The chain couples TRBV30 to TRBJ1-5; TRBD1 is a possible D gene (5 bases). The CDR3 runs 13 residues. The germline V and J ends were trimmed by 3 bases and 4 bases, with 10 bases remaining between them. Germline CDR1 GTSNPN, CDR2 SVGIG (reference sequence). Supplemented by reference TRBV30 and TRBJ1-5, the full variable domain reads SQTIHQWPATLVQPVGSPLSLECTVEGTSNPNLYWYRQAAGRGLQLLFYSVGIGQISSEVPQNLSASRPQDRQFILSSKKLLLSDSGFYLCAWSSQENQPQHFGDGTRLSIL.

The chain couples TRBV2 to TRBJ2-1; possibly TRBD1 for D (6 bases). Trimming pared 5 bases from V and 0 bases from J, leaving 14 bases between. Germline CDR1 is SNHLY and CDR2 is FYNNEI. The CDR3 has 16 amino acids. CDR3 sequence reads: CASSPQGTYSYNEQFF. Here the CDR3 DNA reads TGTGCCAGCAGTCCTCAGGGGACCTACTCCTACAATGAGCAGTTCTTC.

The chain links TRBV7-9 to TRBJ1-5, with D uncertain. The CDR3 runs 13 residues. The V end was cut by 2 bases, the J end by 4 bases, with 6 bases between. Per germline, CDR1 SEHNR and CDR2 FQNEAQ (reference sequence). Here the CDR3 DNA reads TGTGCCAGCAGCTTATCCCAAAATCAGCCCCAGCATTTT. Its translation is CASSLSQNQPQHF.

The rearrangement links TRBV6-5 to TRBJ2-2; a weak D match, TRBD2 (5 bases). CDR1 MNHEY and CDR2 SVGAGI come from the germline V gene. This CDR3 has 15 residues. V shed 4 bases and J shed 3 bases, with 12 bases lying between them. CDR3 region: CASSWAGKDTGELFF. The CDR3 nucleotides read TGTGCCAGCAGTTGGGCGGGCAAGGACACCGGGGAGCTGTTTTTT.

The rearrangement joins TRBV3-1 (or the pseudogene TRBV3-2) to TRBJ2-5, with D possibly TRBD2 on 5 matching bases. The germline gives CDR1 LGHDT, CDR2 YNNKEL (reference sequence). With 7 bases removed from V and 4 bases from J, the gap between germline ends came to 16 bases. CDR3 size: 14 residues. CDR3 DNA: TGTGCCAGCATCCCGGCGGGCAGTCTAGAGACCCAGTACTTC. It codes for CASIPAGSLETQYF.

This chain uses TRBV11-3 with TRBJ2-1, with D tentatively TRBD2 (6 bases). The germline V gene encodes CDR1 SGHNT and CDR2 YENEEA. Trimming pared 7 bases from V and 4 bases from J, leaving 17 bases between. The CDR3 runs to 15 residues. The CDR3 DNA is TGTGCCAGCAACCAAGGGGACTTTCCGTACAATGAGCAGTTCTTC. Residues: CASNQGDFPYNEQFF.

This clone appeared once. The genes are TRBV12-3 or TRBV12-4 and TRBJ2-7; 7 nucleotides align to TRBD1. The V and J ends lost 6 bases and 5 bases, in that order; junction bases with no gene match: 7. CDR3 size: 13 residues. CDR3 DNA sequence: TGTGCCAGCAGCCAGGGACAGACGAACGAGCAGTACTTC. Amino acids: CASSQGQTNEQYF.

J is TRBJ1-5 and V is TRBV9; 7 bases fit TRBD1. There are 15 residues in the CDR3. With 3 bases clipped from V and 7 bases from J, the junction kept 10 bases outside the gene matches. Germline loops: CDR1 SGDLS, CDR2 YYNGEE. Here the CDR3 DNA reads TGTGCCAGCAGCGCAACTCCTTTGACAGGGCAGCCCCAGCATTTT. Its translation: CASSATPLTGQPQHF. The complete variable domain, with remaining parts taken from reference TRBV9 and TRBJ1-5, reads DSGVTQTPKHLITATGQRVTLRCSPRSGDLSVYWYQQSLDQGLQFLIQYYNGEERAKGNILERFSAQQFPDLHSELNLSSLELGDSALYFCASSATPLTGQPQHFGDGTRLSIL.

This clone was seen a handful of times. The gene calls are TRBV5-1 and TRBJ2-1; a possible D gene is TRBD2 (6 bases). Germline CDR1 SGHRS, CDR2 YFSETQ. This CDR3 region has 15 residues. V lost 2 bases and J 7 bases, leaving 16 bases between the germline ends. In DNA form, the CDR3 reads TGCGCCAGCAGCTTCCTCCCGGGACTGACGAATGAGCAGTTCTTC. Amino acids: CASSFLPGLTNEQFF. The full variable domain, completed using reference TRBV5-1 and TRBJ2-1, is KAGVTQTPRYLIKTRGQQVTLSCSPISGHRSVSWYQQTPGQGLQFLFEYFSETQRNKGNFPGRFSGRQFSNSRSEMNVSTLELGDSALYLCASSFLPGLTNEQFFGPGTRLTVL.

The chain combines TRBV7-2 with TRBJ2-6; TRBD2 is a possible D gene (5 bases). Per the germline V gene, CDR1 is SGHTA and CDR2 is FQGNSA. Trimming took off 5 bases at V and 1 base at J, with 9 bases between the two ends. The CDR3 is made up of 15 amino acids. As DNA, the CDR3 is TGTGCCAGCAGCCTGCCGGGGTCTGGGGCCAACGTCCTGACTTTC. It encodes CASSLPGSGANVLTF.

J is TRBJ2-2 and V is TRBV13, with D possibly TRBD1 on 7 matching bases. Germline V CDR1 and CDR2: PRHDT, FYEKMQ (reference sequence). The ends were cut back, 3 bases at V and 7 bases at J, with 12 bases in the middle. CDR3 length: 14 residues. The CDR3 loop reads CASSFSRGDGELFF. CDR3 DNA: TGTGCCAGCAGCTTCAGCAGGGGGGACGGGGAGCTGTTTTTT.

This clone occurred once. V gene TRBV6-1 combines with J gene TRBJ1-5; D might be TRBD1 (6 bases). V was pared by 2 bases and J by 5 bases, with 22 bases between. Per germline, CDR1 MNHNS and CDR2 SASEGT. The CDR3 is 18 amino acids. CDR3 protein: CASSENGFQGQNHQPQHF. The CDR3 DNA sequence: TGTGCCAGCAGTGAAAATGGATTTCAAGGACAGAATCATCAGCCCCAGCATTTT.

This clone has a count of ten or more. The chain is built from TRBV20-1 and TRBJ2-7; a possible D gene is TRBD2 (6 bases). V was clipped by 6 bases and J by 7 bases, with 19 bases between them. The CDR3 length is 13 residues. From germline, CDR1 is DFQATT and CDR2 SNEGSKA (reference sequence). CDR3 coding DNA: TGCAGTGCCAGTTTAGTGCTTCGGGGGGAGCAGTACTTC. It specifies CSASLVLRGEQYF.

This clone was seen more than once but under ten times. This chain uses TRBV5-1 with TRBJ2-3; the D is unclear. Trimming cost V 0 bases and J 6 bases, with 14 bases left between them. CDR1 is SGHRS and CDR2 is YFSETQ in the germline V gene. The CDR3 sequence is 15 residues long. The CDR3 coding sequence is TGCGCCAGCAGCTTGGCCTCCCAACCCGAGGATACGCAGTATTTT. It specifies CASSLASQPEDTQYF.

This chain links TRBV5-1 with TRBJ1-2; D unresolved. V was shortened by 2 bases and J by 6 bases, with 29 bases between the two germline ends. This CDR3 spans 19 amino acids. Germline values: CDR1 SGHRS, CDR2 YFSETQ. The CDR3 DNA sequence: TGCGCCAGCAGCTTAGCGTCAGACCCTACGACCTTTGGTACAAATGGCTACACCTTC. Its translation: CASSLASDPTTFGTNGYTF. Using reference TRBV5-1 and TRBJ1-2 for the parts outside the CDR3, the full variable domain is KAGVTQTPRYLIKTRGQQVTLSCSPISGHRSVSWYQQTPGQGLQFLFEYFSETQRNKGNFPGRFSGRQFSNSRSEMNVSTLELGDSALYLCASSLASDPTTFGTNGYTFGSGTRLTVV.

The chain's CDR3 is CASSSTSGRSVDNIQYF. The CDR3 coding sequence is TGTGCCAGCAGCTCCACTAGCGGGAGGTCGGTGGATAACATTCAGTACTTC. The chain links TRBV7-2 to TRBJ2-4, with 12 bases identical to TRBD2. This CDR3 contains 17 residues. Germline lookup yields CDR1 SGHTA and CDR2 FQGNSA. V shed 4 bases, J shed 7 bases, and the junction held 11 bases outside the gene matches. The variable domain in full, with the rest retrieved from reference TRBV7-2 and TRBJ2-4, is GAGVSQSPSNKVTEKGKDVELRCDPISGHTALYWYRQSLGQGLEFLIYFQGNSAPDKSGLPSDRFSAERTGGSVSTLTIQRTQQEDSAVYLCASSSTSGRSVDNIQYFGAGTRLSVL.

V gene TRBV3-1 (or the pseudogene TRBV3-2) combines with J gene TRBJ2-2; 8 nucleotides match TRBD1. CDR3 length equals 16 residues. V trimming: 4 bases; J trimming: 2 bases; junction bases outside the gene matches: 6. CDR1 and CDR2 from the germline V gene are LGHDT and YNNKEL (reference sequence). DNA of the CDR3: TGTGCCAGCAGCCTGTCAGGGGGCGTTAACACCGGGGAGCTGTTTTTT. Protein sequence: CASSLSGGVNTGELFF.

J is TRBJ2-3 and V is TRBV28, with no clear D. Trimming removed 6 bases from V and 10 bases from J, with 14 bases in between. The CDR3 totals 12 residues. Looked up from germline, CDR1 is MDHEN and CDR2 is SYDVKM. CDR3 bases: TGTGCCAGCAGAGCGACCTATACTCCGCAGTATTTT. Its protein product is CASRATYTPQYF.

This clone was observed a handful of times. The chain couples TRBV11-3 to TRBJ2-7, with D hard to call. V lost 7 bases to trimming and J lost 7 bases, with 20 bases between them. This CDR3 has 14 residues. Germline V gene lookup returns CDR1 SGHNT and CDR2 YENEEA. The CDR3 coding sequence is TGTGCCAGCACCCTCGCCTCCTCTGGCTCGGAGCAGTACTTC. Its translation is CASTLASSGSEQYF.

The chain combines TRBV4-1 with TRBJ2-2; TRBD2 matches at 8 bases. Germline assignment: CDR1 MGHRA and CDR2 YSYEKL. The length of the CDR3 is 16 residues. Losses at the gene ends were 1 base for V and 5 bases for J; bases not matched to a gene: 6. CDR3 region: CASSQASGPGTGELFF. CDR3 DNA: TGCGCCAGCAGCCAAGCTAGCGGGCCCGGGACCGGGGAGCTGTTTTTT.

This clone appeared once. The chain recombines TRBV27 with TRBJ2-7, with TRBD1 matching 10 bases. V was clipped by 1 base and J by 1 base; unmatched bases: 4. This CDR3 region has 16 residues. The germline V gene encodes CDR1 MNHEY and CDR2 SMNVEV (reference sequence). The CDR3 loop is CASSLYGTGDSYEQYF. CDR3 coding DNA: TGTGCCAGCAGTTTATACGGGACAGGGGATTCCTACGAGCAGTACTTC.

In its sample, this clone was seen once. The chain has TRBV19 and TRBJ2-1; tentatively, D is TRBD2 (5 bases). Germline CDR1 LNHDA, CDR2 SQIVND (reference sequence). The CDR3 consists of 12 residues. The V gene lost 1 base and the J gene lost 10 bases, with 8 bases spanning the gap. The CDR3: CASSIGRKEQFF. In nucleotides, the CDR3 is TGTGCCAGTAGTATAGGGAGGAAGGAGCAGTTCTTC. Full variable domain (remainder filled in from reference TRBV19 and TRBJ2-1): DGGITQSPKYLFRKEGQNVTLSCEQNLNHDAMYWYRQDPGQGLRLIYYSQIVNDFQKGDIAEGYSVSREKKESFPLTVTSAQKNPTAFYLCASSIGRKEQFFGPGTRLTVL.

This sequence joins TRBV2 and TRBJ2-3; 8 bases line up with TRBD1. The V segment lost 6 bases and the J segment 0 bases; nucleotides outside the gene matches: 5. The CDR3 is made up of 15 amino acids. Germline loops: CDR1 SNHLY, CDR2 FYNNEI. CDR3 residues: CASSDRGPSTDTQYF. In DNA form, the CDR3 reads TGTGCCAGCAGCGACAGGGGTCCGAGCACAGATACGCAGTATTTT. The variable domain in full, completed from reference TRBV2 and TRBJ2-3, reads EPEVTQTPSHQVTQMGQEVILRCVPISNHLYFYWYRQILGQKVEFLVSFYNNEISEKSEIFDDQFSVERPDGSNFTLKIRSTKLEDSAMYFCASSDRGPSTDTQYFGPGTRLTVL.

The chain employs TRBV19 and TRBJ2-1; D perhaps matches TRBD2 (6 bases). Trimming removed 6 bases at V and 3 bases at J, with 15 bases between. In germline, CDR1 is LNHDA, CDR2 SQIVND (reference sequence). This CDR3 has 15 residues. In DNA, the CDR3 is TGTGCCAGTAGCCCTCAGGCGGGATTCTACAATGAGCAGTTCTTC. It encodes CASSPQAGFYNEQFF.

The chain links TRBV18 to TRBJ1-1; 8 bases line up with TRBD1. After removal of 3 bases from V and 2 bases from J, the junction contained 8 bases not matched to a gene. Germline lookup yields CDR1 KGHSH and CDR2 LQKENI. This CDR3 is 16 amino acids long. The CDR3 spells CASSPAGRGRNTEAFF. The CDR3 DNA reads TGTGCCAGCTCACCCGCCGGCAGGGGGCGTAACACTGAAGCTTTCTTT.

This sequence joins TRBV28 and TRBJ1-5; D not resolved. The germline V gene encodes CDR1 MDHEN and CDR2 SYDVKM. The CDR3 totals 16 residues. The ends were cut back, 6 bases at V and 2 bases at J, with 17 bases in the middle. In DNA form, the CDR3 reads TGTGCCAGCAGCCTAGGAGGCTCGGACGGCAATCAGCCCCAGCATTTT. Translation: CASSLGGSDGNQPQHF. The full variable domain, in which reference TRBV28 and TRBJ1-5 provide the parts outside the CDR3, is DVKVTQSSRYLVKRTGEKVFLECVQDMDHENMFWYRQDPGLGLRLIYFSYDVKMKEKGDIPEGYSVSREKKERFSLILESASTNQTSMYLCASSLGGSDGNQPQHFGDGTRLSIL.

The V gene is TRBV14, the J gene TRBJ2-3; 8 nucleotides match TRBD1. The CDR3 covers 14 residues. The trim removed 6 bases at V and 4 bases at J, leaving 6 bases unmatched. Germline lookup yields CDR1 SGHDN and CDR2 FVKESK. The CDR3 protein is CASRDRDWSDTQYF. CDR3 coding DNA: TGTGCCAGCAGGGACAGGGATTGGTCAGATACGCAGTATTTT. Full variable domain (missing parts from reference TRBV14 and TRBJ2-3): EAGVTQFPSHSVIEKGQTVTLRCDPISGHDNLYWYRRVMGKEIKFLLHFVKESKQDESGMPNNRFLAERTGGTYSTLKVQPAELEDSGVYFCASRDRDWSDTQYFGPGTRLTVL.